A single sample gave rise to the 6 T cell receptor beta chains below, sequenced in a study of cytomegalovirus exposure and HLA in healthy donors. The PCR ran on 60 Vbeta and 13 Jbeta primers. The repertoire was sequenced with immunoSEQ multiplex PCR; TCRdb's copy has only in-frame clones and lacks some. Of around 170,000 clones listed, approximately 71% are singletons. Sequenced: PBMCs. The receptors originated from a girl aged 5-17 years in good health and CMV-seronegative.

V gene TRBV5-1 combines with J gene TRBJ2-3, with a possible D match to TRBD1 (6 bases). V lost 0 bases and J lost 0, with 8 bases in between. The CDR3 totals 15 residues. Germline CDR1 reads SGHRS; CDR2 reads YFSETQ. CDR3 DNA: TGCGCCAGCAGCTTGGTCACAGGGAGCACAGATACGCAGTATTTT. It codes for CASSLVTGSTDTQYF.

The rearrangement uses TRBV7-8 and TRBJ1-1; possibly TRBD1 for D (6 bases). The CDR3 loop spans 17 amino acids. V lost 5 bases, J lost 3 bases, and 22 bases lay in between. Germline V CDR1 and CDR2: SGHVS, FQNEAQ. CDR3 region: CASSRLGYRDWYTEAFF. CDR3 in DNA: TGTGCCAGCAGCCGTTTGGGATACAGGGATTGGTACACTGAAGCTTTCTTT.

V is TRBV10-3 and J is TRBJ1-2; the match to TRBD1 covers 7 bases. This CDR3 contains 15 residues. The V gene's germline CDR1 is ENHRY and CDR2 SYGVKD. V lost 2 bases, J lost 3 bases, and 6 bases stayed unmatched. The CDR3 region is CAISEHRGLDYGYTF. CDR3 in DNA: TGTGCCATCAGTGAGCACAGGGGACTAGACTATGGCTACACCTTC.

The V call is TRBV29-1, the J call TRBJ2-5, with TRBD1 as a possible D gene (6 bases). Germline loops: CDR1 SQVTM, CDR2 ANQGSEA. The CDR3 spans 12 residues. This CDR3 reads CSAGADDEAQYF. CDR3 coding DNA: TGCAGTGCAGGGGCGGATGATGAGGCCCAGTACTTC.

The chain is built from TRBV7-9 and TRBJ1-2; the D is unclear. V gave up 0 bases and J gave up 8 bases, with 10 bases separating them. CDR1 is SEHNR, CDR2 FQNEAQ, per germline (reference sequence). CDR3 length: 13 residues. CDR3 bases: TGTGCCAGCAGCTTAGCATTGGAGCGAGGCTACACCTTC. Translated, it gives CASSLALERGYTF.

This chain uses TRBV5-1 with TRBJ1-1, with 7 bases aligning to TRBD1. This CDR3 comprises 13 residues. V shed 0 bases and J 11 bases; nucleotides not matched to a gene: 7. Looked up from germline, CDR1 is SGHRS and CDR2 is YFSETQ. The CDR3 DNA is TGCGCCAGCAGCTTGGAGGGGGCGGGTCTGGCTTTCTTT. It is translated as CASSLEGAGLAFF. The variable domain in full, completed from reference TRBV5-1 and TRBJ1-1, reads KAGVTQTPRYLIKTRGQQVTLSCSPISGHRSVSWYQQTPGQGLQFLFEYFSETQRNKGNFPGRFSGRQFSNSRSEMNVSTLELGDSALYLCASSLEGAGLAFFGQGTRLTVV.